A single sample is the source of the 25 T cell receptor beta chains below, sequenced in a study of Graves' ophthalmopathy and Graves' hyperthyroidism. Amplifying from RNA transcripts, the study obtained TCR beta CDR3 regions. First-round RT-PCR relied on HTBI primers, and a second-round multiplex PCR came next. Each CDR3 protein gets one entry after TCRdb re-called the multiplex PCR reads with MiXCR. The profile shows some 150,000 distinct CDR3 sequences, around 40% of them singletons. Sequenced input: peripheral blood. The receptor set was obtained from a man aged 25 to 40 with Graves' ophthalmopathy.

The gene calls are TRBV19 and TRBJ2-5; 9 positions match TRBD2. This CDR3 region has 13 residues. Trimming removed 10 bases from V and 5 bases from J; junction bases left unmatched: 8. Germline V lookup: CDR1 LNHDA, CDR2 SQIVND (reference sequence). CDR3: CATRLAARETQYF. The CDR3 DNA reads TGTGCCACCCGACTAGCGGCTCGGGAGACCCAGTACTTC.

This clonotype was detected many times. The chain has TRBV12-3 or TRBV12-4 and TRBJ2-2; D may be TRBD1 or TRBD2 (7 bases each). CDR3 length: 20 amino acids. Between the trimmed V and J ends, which lost 0 bases and 0 bases, there was a span of 20 bases. The CDR3 region is CASSLAEGGGQIANTGELFF. The DNA of the CDR3 is TGTGCCAGCAGTTTAGCCGAGGGAGGGGGACAGATTGCGAACACCGGGGAGCTGTTTTTT.

This chain joins TRBV12-3 or TRBV12-4 and TRBJ1-5; perhaps TRBD1 as D (5 bases). The CDR3 extends over 13 amino acids. Trimming took 6 bases from V and 7 from J, leaving 13 bases between them. The CDR3 loop reads CASSTFGDQPQHF. In nucleotides, the CDR3 is TGTGCCAGCAGCACATTTGGGGACCAGCCCCAGCATTTT.

The chain carries TRBV6-2 or TRBV6-3 and TRBJ2-7; D remains unclear. The CDR3 length is 12 residues. Germline assignment: CDR1 MNHEY and CDR2 SVGEGT. Between the trimmed V and J ends, which lost 6 bases and 3 bases, there was a span of 9 bases. The DNA for the CDR3 is TGTGCCAGCAGAACAGCAGGCTACGAGCAGTACTTC. Its protein is CASRTAGYEQYF.

This clonotype was seen ten or more times. The chain combines TRBV4-3 with TRBJ2-5, with D tentatively TRBD2 (6 bases). Germline CDR1 reads LGHNA; CDR2 reads YSLEER. The V gene lost 4 bases and the J gene lost 5 bases, with 20 bases spanning the gap. The CDR3 runs 16 residues. This CDR3 is CASSPNEERAGETQYF. Written as DNA, the CDR3 is TGCGCCAGCAGCCCTAATGAAGAGCGGGCAGGGGAGACCCAGTACTTC.

This clonotype was observed at least ten times. The chain couples TRBV25-1 to TRBJ1-1; D gene uncertain. This CDR3 comprises 13 residues. Trimming pared 2 bases from V and 7 bases from J, leaving 11 bases between. Germline-derived CDR1 and CDR2 are MGHDK and SYGVNS. The CDR3, as DNA: TGTGCCAGCAGTGAAAATCGGCGCAGTGAAGCTTTCTTT. Its translation: CASSENRRSEAFF. The full variable domain, rest sourced from reference TRBV25-1 and TRBJ1-1, is EADIYQTPRYLVIGTGKKITLECSQTMGHDKMYWYQQDPGMELHLIHYSYGVNSTEKGDLSSESTVSRIRTEHFPLTLESARPSHTSQYLCASSENRRSEAFFGQGTRLTVV.

The sample holds many counts of this clonotype. V gene TRBV28 combines with J gene TRBJ2-7; no definite D call. Trimming shortened V by 3 bases and J by 0 bases, and 12 bases separated the two germline ends. Germline assignment: CDR1 MDHEN and CDR2 SYDVKM. This CDR3 spans 15 amino acids. CDR3 in amino acids: CASSFRAAASYEQYF. The CDR3 nucleotides read TGTGCCAGCAGTTTTAGGGCAGCAGCCTCCTACGAGCAGTACTTC. The variable domain in full, with the rest retrieved from reference TRBV28 and TRBJ2-7, is DVKVTQSSRYLVKRTGEKVFLECVQDMDHENMFWYRQDPGLGLRLIYFSYDVKMKEKGDIPEGYSVSREKKERFSLILESASTNQTSMYLCASSFRAAASYEQYFGPGTRLTVT.

This clonotype occurred once. The chain recombines TRBV28 with TRBJ2-5, with 9 positions matching TRBD2. V was pared by 7 bases and J by 5 bases, with 11 bases of the junction left unmatched. The CDR3 totals 15 residues. The germline V gene has CDR1 MDHEN and CDR2 SYDVKM. Here the CDR3 reads CASTPLAGETETQYF. The DNA for the CDR3 is TGTGCCAGCACCCCCTTAGCGGGAGAAACTGAGACCCAGTACTTC.

Ten or more counts support this clonotype. V usage is TRBV20-1 and J usage is TRBJ1-1; D is unresolved. Germline values: CDR1 DFQATT, CDR2 SNEGSKA (reference sequence). V was trimmed by 4 bases and J by 2 bases, leaving 8 bases between them. CDR3 size: 12 residues. The CDR3 loop is CSAIPGNTEAFF. The CDR3 DNA reads TGCAGTGCTATTCCCGGTAACACTGAAGCTTTCTTT.

This clonotype was seen only a few times. This sequence joins TRBV24-1 and TRBJ1-2, with 10 bases lining up with TRBD1. This CDR3 region has 15 residues. Trimming cost V 4 bases and J 4 bases; bases outside gene matches: 5. CDR1 is KGHDR and CDR2 is SFDVKD in the germline V gene. The CDR3 here is CATSDRTGGVYGYTF. The CDR3, as DNA: TGTGCCACCAGTGACCGGACAGGGGGGGTCTATGGCTACACCTTC.

This clonotype was seen repeatedly, ten times or more. V gene TRBV29-1 combines with J gene TRBJ2-7, with unresolved D. Germline lookup yields CDR1 SQVTM and CDR2 ANQGSEA. This CDR3 contains 13 residues. The V gene lost 6 bases and the J gene lost 3 bases, with 15 bases spanning the gap. This CDR3 is CSVARGSYYEQYF. The CDR3 nucleotides read TGCAGCGTGGCCCGAGGATCCTACTACGAGCAGTACTTC.

This clonotype appeared a few times. The V and J genes are TRBV6-1 and TRBJ2-7; possibly TRBD2 for D (6 bases). The CDR3 has 14 amino acids. V was cut by 10 bases and J by 2 bases, with 18 bases left in between. CDR1 and CDR2 from the germline V gene are MNHNS and SASEGT. The CDR3 region is CATREAETPYEQYF. The CDR3 bases are TGTGCCACCAGGGAGGCGGAGACCCCCTACGAGCAGTACTTC.

This clonotype was picked up many times. The CDR3 coding sequence is TGTGCCATCAGTGACAACTTAAAATCTAGCGGGAGGCCTCAAGAGACCCAGTACTTC. Encoded protein: CAISDNLKSSGRPQETQYF. The chain carries TRBV10-3 and TRBJ2-5; the match to TRBD2 covers 11 bases. From germline, CDR1 is ENHRY and CDR2 SYGVKD. The CDR3 sequence is 19 residues long. V lost 3 bases, J lost 2 bases, and 14 bases stayed unmatched.

The chain carries TRBV12-3 or TRBV12-4 and TRBJ1-6, with a weak D call TRBD1 (5 bases). The CDR3 length is 15 residues. V gave up 6 bases and J gave up 8 bases, with 17 bases separating them. CDR3 bases: TGTGCCAGCAGCCTCCGCCGGGACGGAGATTCACCCCTCCACTTT. Translation gives CASSLRRDGDSPLHF.

This clonotype was seen at least ten times. The chain has TRBV12-3 or TRBV12-4 and TRBJ1-1; tentatively, D is TRBD1 (6 bases). The CDR3 sequence is 13 residues long. V was pared by 6 bases and J by 4 bases, with 12 bases between. The CDR3: CASRLQGPTEAFF. CDR3 nucleotide sequence: TGTGCCAGCAGGTTACAGGGACCCACTGAAGCTTTCTTT.

The chain links TRBV28 to TRBJ1-1, with a possible D match to TRBD1 (5 bases). V dropped 7 bases and J dropped 8 bases, with 17 bases sitting between them. CDR3 size: 13 residues. CDR1 and CDR2 from the germline V gene are MDHEN and SYDVKM. CDR3 in DNA: TGTGCCAGCAAGGGGTCTGGAGAAATGGAAGCTTTCTTT. This encodes CASKGSGEMEAFF.

In this sample, this clonotype turned up many times. This chain joins TRBV19 and TRBJ1-2, with 7 bases aligning to TRBD1. The V segment lost 4 bases and the J segment 4 bases; nucleotides outside the gene matches: 3. This CDR3 spans 13 amino acids. CDR1 and CDR2 from the germline V gene are LNHDA and SQIVND (reference sequence). The CDR3 DNA is TGTGCCAGTAGTAAAGGGACAGCCTATGGCTACACCTTC. Translated, it gives CASSKGTAYGYTF.

This clonotype was seen repeatedly, ten times or more. This chain connects TRBV29-1 to TRBJ1-3; a weak D match, TRBD1 (5 bases). The V gene lost 6 bases and the J gene lost 0 bases, with 15 bases spanning the gap. Germline V lookup: CDR1 SQVTM, CDR2 ANQGSEA. The CDR3 has 15 amino acids. The CDR3 spells CSVGTDRNSGNTIYF. The CDR3 DNA reads TGCAGCGTAGGAACCGACAGAAACTCTGGAAACACCATATATTTT.

This clonotype was picked up many times. The J gene is TRBJ1-1, the V gene TRBV10-1; tentatively, D is TRBD1 (6 bases). This CDR3 has 15 residues. The V and J ends lost 2 bases and 4 bases respectively, with 14 bases between them. The germline gives CDR1 WNHNN, CDR2 SYGVQD (reference sequence). The CDR3 nucleotides read TGCGCCAGCAGTGAGGGGGGGCGGTATGGCACTGAAGCTTTCTTT. It is translated as CASSEGGRYGTEAFF.

The table lists this clonotype with many counts. V is TRBV11-2 and J is TRBJ2-7; D might be TRBD1 or TRBD2, each matching 6 bases. This CDR3 region has 16 residues. CDR1 and CDR2 (germline): SGHAT, FQNNGV. V was cut by 5 bases and J by 0 bases, with 17 bases left in between. The chain's CDR3 is CASSLWGRGPSYEQYF. CDR3 nucleotides: TGTGCCAGCAGCCTATGGGGTCGGGGGCCCTCCTACGAGCAGTACTTC.

This clonotype has a count of ten or more. This is likely a read error, given that the CDR3 carries no conserved phenylalanine or tryptophan at its end. The chain has TRBV19 and TRBJ2-4, with TRBD1 identical over 8 bases. The germline V gene has CDR1 LNHDA and CDR2 SQIVND (reference sequence). V lost 5 bases, J lost 0 bases, and 24 bases stayed unmatched. The CDR3 is 22 amino acids. CDR3 protein: CASSSQDRALPWAGVAKNIQYS. The CDR3 DNA reads TGTGCCAGTAGTTCCCAGGACAGGGCTCTACCCTGGGCAGGGGTAGCCAAAAACATTCAGTACTCC.

This clonotype has a count of ten or more. This chain links TRBV6-5 with TRBJ2-7; D unresolved. Trimming removed 8 bases at V and 0 bases at J, with 8 bases between. The CDR3 runs to 12 residues. Germline V gene lookup returns CDR1 MNHEY and CDR2 SVGAGI. The CDR3 sequence: CASGESSYEQYF. CDR3 sequence (DNA): TGTGCCAGCGGAGAGAGCTCCTACGAGCAGTACTTC.

This clonotype was recorded many times. The chain employs TRBV18 and TRBJ1-2; 9 nucleotides match TRBD1. The J segment lost 1 base and the V segment lost 3 bases, leaving 6 bases of the junction unmatched. The germline V gene encodes CDR1 KGHSH and CDR2 LQKENI. This CDR3 is built from 16 residues. The CDR3 spells CASSPQRQGVNYGYTF. CDR3 DNA sequence: TGTGCCAGCTCACCCCAAAGACAGGGGGTTAACTATGGCTACACCTTC.

V gene TRBV6-2 or TRBV6-3 combines with J gene TRBJ2-2; 7 bases map to TRBD1. This CDR3 comprises 16 residues. The V and J ends lost 4 bases and 4 bases, in that order; junction bases with no gene match: 9. Per the germline V gene, CDR1 is MNHEY and CDR2 is SVGEGT. The CDR3 region has the DNA TGTGCCAGCAGTTTCCGGGACAGACAGAGCACCGGGGAGCTGTTTTTT. Amino acid sequence: CASSFRDRQSTGELFF.

This clonotype was found many times. V and J are TRBV6-2 or TRBV6-3 and TRBJ2-7; D ambiguous. CDR3 length: 12 amino acids. V lost 5 bases, J lost 3 bases, and 8 bases lay in between. Germline loops: CDR1 MNHEY, CDR2 SVGEGT. CDR3 nucleotide sequence: TGTGCCAGCAGTATTAAACTCTACGAGCAGTACTTC. Protein product: CASSIKLYEQYF.